The 16 T cell receptor beta chains listed next were all sequenced from one sample in a study of cytomegalovirus exposure and HLA in healthy donors. The PCR used 60 Vbeta and 13 Jbeta primers. The method was immunoSEQ multiplex PCR; TCRdb's version includes in-frame clones alone and lacks a portion of them. The sample holds fewer than 55,000 clones; 70% to 85% are singletons and the top ten take around 22%. Source material: PBMCs. These receptors were obtained from a woman aged 45-65 years in good health and CMV-seropositive.

The chain has TRBV6-6 and TRBJ1-4, with 8 bases lining up with TRBD1. Germline loops: CDR1 MNHNY, CDR2 SVGAGI (reference sequence). V was clipped by 6 bases and J by 6 bases; unmatched bases: 6. The CDR3 sequence is 14 residues long. CDR3 nucleotide sequence: TGTGCCAGCAGCTCACAGGGGGGGCATGAAAAACTGTTTTTT. Amino acids: CASSSQGGHEKLFF.

The chain is built from TRBV15 and TRBJ1-1, with TRBD1 matching over 7 bases. CDR3 length: 15 amino acids. J was trimmed by 4 bases and V by 6 bases; bases with no gene match: 11. Germline CDR1 is LNHNV and CDR2 is YYDKDF (reference sequence). Here the CDR3 reads CATRSNRGRITEAFF. The CDR3 bases are TGTGCCACCAGATCGAACAGGGGCCGAATCACTGAAGCTTTCTTT.

The gene calls are TRBV30 and TRBJ1-2, with D perhaps TRBD1 (6 bases). The CDR3 extends over 15 amino acids. Per the germline V gene, CDR1 is GTSNPN and CDR2 is SVGIG (reference sequence). Trimming removed 0 bases at V and 8 bases at J, with 19 bases between. The CDR3 nucleotides read TGTGCCTGGAGTGTACAGGGCGGCCGATCGGGGGGCTACACCTTC. Its translation: CAWSVQGGRSGGYTF.

The DNA for the CDR3 is TGCGCCAGCAGCCAAGATCTAGCAATAACCTACAATGAGCAGTTCTTC. Its translation: CASSQDLAITYNEQFF. The rearrangement links TRBV4-3 to TRBJ2-1, with D possibly matching TRBD2 (5 bases). Germline CDR1 LGHNA, CDR2 YSLEER. This CDR3 contains 16 residues. Trimming pared 0 bases from V and 2 bases from J, leaving 11 bases between.

V is TRBV4-3 and J is TRBJ1-2; D perhaps matches TRBD1 (6 bases). The CDR3 has 15 residues. The V and J ends lost 0 bases and 4 bases respectively, with 12 bases between them. CDR1 and CDR2 (germline): LGHNA, YSLEER. The CDR3 reads CASSQEPQGLYGYTF. CDR3 DNA sequence: TGCGCCAGCAGCCAAGAACCACAGGGCCTCTATGGCTACACCTTC.

The genes are TRBV27 and TRBJ2-1, with D maybe TRBD2 (5 bases). CDR3 length: 11 residues. The V end was cut by 8 bases, the J end by 7 bases, with 9 bases between. Germline CDR1 is MNHEY and CDR2 is SMNVEV (reference sequence). CDR3 DNA sequence: TGTGCCAGCGGGAGCCGGAATGAGCAGTTCTTC. Amino acid sequence: CASGSRNEQFF.

The rearrangement links TRBV5-1 to TRBJ2-7; D is unresolved. V was clipped by 0 bases and J by 2 bases, with 9 bases between them. The CDR3 runs 14 residues. Germline values: CDR1 SGHRS, CDR2 YFSETQ. CDR3 loop: CASSLARQTYEQYF. In nucleotides, the CDR3 is TGCGCCAGCAGCTTGGCCAGGCAGACCTACGAGCAGTACTTC.

This clone was seen a single time. The chain combines TRBV28 with TRBJ2-3; D not certain. Trimming cost V 6 bases and J 0 bases, with 7 bases left between them. In germline, CDR1 is MDHEN, CDR2 SYDVKM. The CDR3 extends over 13 amino acids. CDR3 DNA: TGTGCCAGCAGGCCGACTAGCACAGATACGCAGTATTTT. It is translated as CASRPTSTDTQYF.

The V and J genes are TRBV7-6 and TRBJ1-1; TRBD1 matches 7 bases. Germline CDR1 and CDR2: SGHVS and FNYEAQ. The CDR3 extends over 13 amino acids. V shed 3 bases, J shed 4 bases, and the junction held 2 bases outside the gene matches. The CDR3 nucleotides read TGTGCCAGCAGCTTTGGGGACAGCACTGAAGCTTTCTTT. Its protein product is CASSFGDSTEAFF.

Concerning this clone itself: Germline is not matched at one junction end, which may reflect a read error. The chain uses TRBV7-9 and TRBJ2-2; TRBD2 is a possible D gene (6 bases). This CDR3 is built from 14 residues. Germline V gives CDR1 SEHNR, CDR2 FQNEAQ (reference sequence). This CDR3 reads CASSFPPPLGGLFF. Written as DNA, the CDR3 is TGTGCCAGCAGCTTTCCCCCCCCTCTCGGGGGGCTGTTTTTT.

This rearrangement joins TRBV19 to TRBJ2-7; possibly TRBD2 for D (5 bases). The CDR3 consists of 13 residues. Trimming shortened V by 5 bases and J by 3 bases, and 11 bases separated the two germline ends. CDR1 LNHDA and CDR2 SQIVND come from the germline V gene (reference sequence). CDR3 DNA: TGTGCCAGTAGTCCATTGGGAGACTACGAGCAGTACTTC. It is translated as CASSPLGDYEQYF.

This clone was observed a handful of times. The chain combines TRBV19 with TRBJ2-1; maybe TRBD1 (5 bases). CDR3 length: 16 residues. CDR1 LNHDA and CDR2 SQIVND come from the germline V gene (reference sequence). The V and J ends lost 2 bases and 1 base respectively, with 12 bases between them. CDR3 nucleotides: TGTGCCAGTAGTATAAGGGGAACAGTTTCCTACAATGAGCAGTTCTTC. Protein sequence: CASSIRGTVSYNEQFF.

The V gene is TRBV4-2, the J gene TRBJ2-1; TRBD2 matches 12 bases. CDR3 length: 18 amino acids. The V gene end was trimmed by 3 bases and the J gene end by 10 bases; junction bases not matched to a gene: 16. The germline gives CDR1 LGHNA, CDR2 YNFKEQ. CDR3 sequence (DNA): TGTGCCAGCAGCCACTATGGACTAGCGGGGACGAGGGTCTGGGAGCAGTTCTTC. Protein: CASSHYGLAGTRVWEQFF.

The V call is TRBV20-1, the J call TRBJ1-2; D gene ambiguous. Germline V gives CDR1 DFQATT, CDR2 SNEGSKA (reference sequence). This CDR3 has 10 amino acids. The ends were cut back, 7 bases at V and 5 bases at J, with 8 bases in the middle. The CDR3 nucleotides read TGCAGTGGGGAGGCGTATGGCTACACCTTC. Translated, it gives CSGEAYGYTF.

This clone has just a few counts. This sequence joins TRBV6-6 and TRBJ2-2, with D possibly TRBD1 on 6 matching bases. The germline V gene encodes CDR1 MNHNY and CDR2 SVGAGI (reference sequence). The CDR3 sequence is 15 residues long. Trimming took 7 bases from V and 1 from J, leaving 13 bases between them. The CDR3 nucleotides are TGTGCCAGCACTACCGTCAGGGGGAACACCGGGGAGCTGTTTTTT. Translated: CASTTVRGNTGELFF.

On this clone itself: A read error may produce the germline difference seen at one junction end. The V call is TRBV6-1, the J call TRBJ2-1; 7 bases align to TRBD1. The CDR3 spans 15 residues. The germline gives CDR1 MNHNS, CDR2 SASEGT. CDR3 coding DNA: TGTGCCAGCTCAGTTAATGGACAGGTCTACAATGGGCAGTTCTTC. Protein product: CASSVNGQVYNGQFF.